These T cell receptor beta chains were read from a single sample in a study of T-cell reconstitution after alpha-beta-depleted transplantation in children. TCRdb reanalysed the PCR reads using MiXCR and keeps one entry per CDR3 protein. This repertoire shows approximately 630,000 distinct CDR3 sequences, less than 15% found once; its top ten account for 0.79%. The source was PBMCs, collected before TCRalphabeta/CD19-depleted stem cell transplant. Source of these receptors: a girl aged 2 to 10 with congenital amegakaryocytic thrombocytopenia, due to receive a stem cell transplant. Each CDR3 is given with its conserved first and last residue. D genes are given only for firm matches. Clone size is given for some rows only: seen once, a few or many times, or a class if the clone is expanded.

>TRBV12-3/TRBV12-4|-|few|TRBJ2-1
TGTGCCAGCAGTTTGGTGAACCGGTGGAATGAGCAGTTCTTC
CASSLVNRWNEQFF
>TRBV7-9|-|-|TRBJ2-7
TGTGCCAGCAGCCCAATGCGGGTCCACTCCTACGAGCAGTACTTC
CASSPMRVHSYEQYF
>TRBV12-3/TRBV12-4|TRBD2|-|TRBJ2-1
TGTGCCAGCAGTTTAATCGGTAGCGGGAGATTGAATGAGCAGTTCTTC
CASSLIGSGRLNEQFF
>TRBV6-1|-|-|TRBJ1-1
TGTGCCAGCAGTGAAGCATCCGGTCTGAACACTGAAGCTTTCTTT
CASSEASGLNTEAFF
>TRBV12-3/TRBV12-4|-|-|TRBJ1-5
TGTGCCAGCAGTATACAGGGTGGAGGCAATCAGCCCCAGCATTTT
CASSIQGGGNQPQHF
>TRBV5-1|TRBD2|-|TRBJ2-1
TGCGCCAGCAGCGTCACTAGCGGGAGGTGGAATGAGCAGTTCTTC
CASSVTSGRWNEQFF
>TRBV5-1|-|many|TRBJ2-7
TGCGCCAGCAGCTTATTAAGTACGAGAACCTACGAGCAGTACTTC
CASSLLSTRTYEQYF
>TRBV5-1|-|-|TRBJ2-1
TGCGCCAGCAGCTCTACGAGCAGGGGCTCCTACAATGAGCAGTTCTTC
CASSSTSRGSYNEQFF
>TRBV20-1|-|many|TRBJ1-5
TGCAGTGCTAGAGATCTAGGGATGGGCGCGGGTCAGCCCCAGCATTTT
CSARDLGMGAGQPQHF
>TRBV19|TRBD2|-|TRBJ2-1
TGTGCCAGTAGTATGTTTAGCGGGCAGACTCGAACCTACAATGAGCAGTTCTTC
CASSMFSGQTRTYNEQFF
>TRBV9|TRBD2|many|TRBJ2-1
TGTGCCAGCAGCGTAGCAATCGATCTAGCGGTCTACAATGAGCAGTTCTTC
CASSVAIDLAVYNEQFF
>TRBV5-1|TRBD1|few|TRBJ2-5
TGCGCCAGCACAGAACAGGGGCGAGAGACCCAGTACTTC
CASTEQGRETQYF
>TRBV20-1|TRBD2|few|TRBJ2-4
TGCAGTGCTAGTCATCTAGCGGGGGGAGGCAAAAACATTCAGTACTTC
CSASHLAGGGKNIQYF
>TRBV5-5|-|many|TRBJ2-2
TGTGCCAGCAGCTTGGCCGGTCTTATCACCGGGGAGCTGTTTTTT
CASSLAGLITGELFF
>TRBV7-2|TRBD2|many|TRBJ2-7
TGTGCCAGCAGCCTAGCGGGAGCCCCCTACGAGCAGTACTTC
CASSLAGAPYEQYF
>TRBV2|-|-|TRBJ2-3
TGTGCCAGCAAGCAGACAGATACGCAGTATTTT
CASKQTDTQYF
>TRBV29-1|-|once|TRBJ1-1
TGCAGCGTTGCACAGGGTCGCATGAACACTGAAGCTTTCTTT
CSVAQGRMNTEAFF
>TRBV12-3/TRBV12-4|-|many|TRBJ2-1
TGTGCCAGCGGGGATCCCTACAATGAGCAGTTCTTC
CASGDPYNEQFF
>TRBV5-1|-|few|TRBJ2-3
TGCGCCAGCAGCTTGTATTCATCGTTGAGCACAGATACGCAGTATTTT
CASSLYSSLSTDTQYF
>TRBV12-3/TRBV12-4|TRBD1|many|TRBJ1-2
TGTGCCAGCAGTTCATCGACAGGGGCGGAGGGCTACACCTTC
CASSSSTGAEGYTF
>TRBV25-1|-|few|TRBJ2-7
TGTGCCAGCAGTGGCGACACCGCTGGCACCTACGAGCAGTACTTC
CASSGDTAGTYEQYF
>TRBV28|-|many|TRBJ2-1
TGTGCCAGCAGCCCGGACCTCTACAATGAGCAGTTCTTC
CASSPDLYNEQFF
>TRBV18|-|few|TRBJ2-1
TGTGCCAGCTCATCGACGGCGCTCGGGAATGAGCAGTTCTTC
CASSSTALGNEQFF
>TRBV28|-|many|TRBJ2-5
TGTGCCAGCAGTTTATGGGTGGAACAGCGGACTCAGTACTTC
CASSLWVEQRTQYF
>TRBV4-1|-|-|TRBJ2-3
TGCGCCAGCAGCCAAGGGAAGAAGATGGCAGATACGCAGTATTTT
CASSQGKKMADTQYF
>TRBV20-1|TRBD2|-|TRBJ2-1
TGCAGTGCTAGTGAGGGCGGGAGGGCGAATGAGCAGTTCTTC
CSASEGGRANEQFF
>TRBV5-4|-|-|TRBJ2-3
TGTGCCAGCAGCTTGCCGGTCCCCGGGGATACGCAGTATTTT
CASSLPVPGDTQYF
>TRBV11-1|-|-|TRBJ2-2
TGTGCCAGAAGCTTGGCGGGAAACACCGGGGAGCTGTTTTTT
CARSLAGNTGELFF
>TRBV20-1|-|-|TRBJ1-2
TGCAGTGCTACGGGACGGCGGGGCTACACCTTC
CSATGRRGYTF
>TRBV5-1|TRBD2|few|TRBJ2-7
TGCGCCAGCAGCGCGGGGGGAGGGGACGAGCAGTACTTC
CASSAGGGDEQYF
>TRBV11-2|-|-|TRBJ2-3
TGTGCCAGCAGCTTAGCCCCTTTAAGCACAGATACGCAGTATTTT
CASSLAPLSTDTQYF
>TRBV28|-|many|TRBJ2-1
TGTGCCAGCAGTTTGGGCGGGATCGATGAGCAGTTCTTC
CASSLGGIDEQFF
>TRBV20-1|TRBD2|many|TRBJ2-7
TGCAGTGCTCCTGATCGCGGGGGGACCTACGAGCAGTACTTC
CSAPDRGGTYEQYF
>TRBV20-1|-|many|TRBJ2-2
TGCAGTGCTAGAGATTATCACACCGGGGAGCTGTTTTTT
CSARDYHTGELFF
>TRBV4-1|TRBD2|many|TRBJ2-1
TGCGCCAGCAGCCAATTCTGGGGGACTAGCGACTACAATGAGCAGTTCTTC
CASSQFWGTSDYNEQFF
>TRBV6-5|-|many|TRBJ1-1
TGTGCCAGCAGTTACTACCCCTCGCGACAAGGAATGAACACTGAAGCTTTCTTT
CASSYYPSRQGMNTEAFF
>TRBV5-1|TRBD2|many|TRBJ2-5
TGCGCCAGCAGCACCACCGGACTAGCGGGAGGAAAAGAGACCCAGTACTTC
CASSTTGLAGGKETQYF
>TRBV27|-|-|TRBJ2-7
TGTGCCAGCAGTCCCGACTATCCCTACGAGCAGTACTTC
CASSPDYPYEQYF
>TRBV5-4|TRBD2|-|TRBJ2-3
TGTGCCAGCAGCTTGAAATACGGCTGGGAGGGCCGGTTTTCAGATACGCAGTATTTT
CASSLKYGWEGRFSDTQYF
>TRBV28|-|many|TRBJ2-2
TGTGCCAGCAGTCCAGGGGTTACGAACACCGGGGAGCTGTTTTTT
CASSPGVTNTGELFF
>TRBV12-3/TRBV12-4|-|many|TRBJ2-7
TGTGCCAGCGCTAGGAGTGGCTTCTACGAGCAGTACTTC
CASARSGFYEQYF
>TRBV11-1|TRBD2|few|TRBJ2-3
TGTGCCAGCAGCCCTATACTCTATCGGACTAGCGGGAGCCCAGATACGCAGTATTTT
CASSPILYRTSGSPDTQYF
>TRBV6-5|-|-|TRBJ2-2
TGTGCCAGCAGAACTCGGACGAACACCGGGGAGCTGTTTTTT
CASRTRTNTGELFF
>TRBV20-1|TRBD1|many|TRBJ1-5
TGCAGTGCTAGACGGGACAGTATTAGCAATCAGCCCCAGCATTTT
CSARRDSISNQPQHF
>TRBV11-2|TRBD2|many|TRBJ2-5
TGTGCCAGCAGCGGATCTAGCGGGGCTTTAGAGACCCAGTACTTC
CASSGSSGALETQYF
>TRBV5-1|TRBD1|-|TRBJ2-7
TGCGCCAGCAGCTTAACCTGGACAGGGTCCGGCTACGAGCAGTACTTC
CASSLTWTGSGYEQYF
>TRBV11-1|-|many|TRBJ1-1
TGTGCCAGCAGCTTAGCGCTTGTTGCAGGATGGATGAACACTGAAGCTTTCTTT
CASSLALVAGWMNTEAFF
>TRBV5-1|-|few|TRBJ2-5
TGCGCCAGCAGCTTGGGTCTTTACGGGCAAGAGACCCAGTACTTC
CASSLGLYGQETQYF
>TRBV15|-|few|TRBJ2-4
TGTGCCACCAGCAGAGGGTTCGGATCTAAGTACTTC
CATSRGFGSKYF
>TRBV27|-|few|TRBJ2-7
TGTGCCAGCAGCGGACTTAGCCACGAGCAGTACTTC
CASSGLSHEQYF
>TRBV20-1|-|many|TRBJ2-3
TGCAGTGCCGGAGCCACAGATACGCAGTATTTT
CSAGATDTQYF
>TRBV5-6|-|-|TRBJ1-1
TGTGCCAGCAGCTTGGAGATCAGGGCGGACACTGAAGCTTTCTTT
CASSLEIRADTEAFF
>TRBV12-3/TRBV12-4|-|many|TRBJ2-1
TGTGCCAGCAGGAAGACCGTCCTTGAGCAGTTCTTC
CASRKTVLEQFF
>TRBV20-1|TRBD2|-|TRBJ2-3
TGCAGTGCGCCTTCGGGACTAGCGGGAGCCCACACAGATACGCAGTATTTT
CSAPSGLAGAHTDTQYF
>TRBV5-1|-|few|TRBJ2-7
TGCGCCAGCAGCTTGTCTGGGGGGGCGGCCTACGAGCAGTACTTC
CASSLSGGAAYEQYF